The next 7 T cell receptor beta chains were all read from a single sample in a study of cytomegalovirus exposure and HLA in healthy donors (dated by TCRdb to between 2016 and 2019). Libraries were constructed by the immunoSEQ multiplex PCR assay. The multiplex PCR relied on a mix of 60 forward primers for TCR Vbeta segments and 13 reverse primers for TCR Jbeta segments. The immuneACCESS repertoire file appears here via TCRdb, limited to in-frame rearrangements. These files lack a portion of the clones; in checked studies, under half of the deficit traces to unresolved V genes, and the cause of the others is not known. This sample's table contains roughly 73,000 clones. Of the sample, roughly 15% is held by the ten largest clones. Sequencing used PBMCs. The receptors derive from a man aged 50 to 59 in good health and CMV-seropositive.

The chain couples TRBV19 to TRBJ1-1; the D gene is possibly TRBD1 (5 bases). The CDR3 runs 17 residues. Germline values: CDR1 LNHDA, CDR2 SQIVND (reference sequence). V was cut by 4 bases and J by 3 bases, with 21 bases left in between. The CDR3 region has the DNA TGTGCCAGTAGTAAAGTACTGGGTGGAGGGGTCGACACTGAAGCTTTCTTT. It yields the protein CASSKVLGGGVDTEAFF. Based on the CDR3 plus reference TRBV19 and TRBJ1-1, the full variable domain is DGGITQSPKYLFRKEGQNVTLSCEQNLNHDAMYWYRQDPGQGLRLIYYSQIVNDFQKGDIAEGYSVSREKKESFPLTVTSAQKNPTAFYLCASSKVLGGGVDTEAFFGQGTRLTVV.

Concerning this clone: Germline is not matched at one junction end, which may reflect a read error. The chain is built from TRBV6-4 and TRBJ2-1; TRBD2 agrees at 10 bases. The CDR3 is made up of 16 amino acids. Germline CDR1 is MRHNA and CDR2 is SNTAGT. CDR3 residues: CASSDTVAGGYNGQFF. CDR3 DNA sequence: TGTGCCAGCAGTGACACTGTAGCGGGGGGATACAATGGGCAGTTCTTC.

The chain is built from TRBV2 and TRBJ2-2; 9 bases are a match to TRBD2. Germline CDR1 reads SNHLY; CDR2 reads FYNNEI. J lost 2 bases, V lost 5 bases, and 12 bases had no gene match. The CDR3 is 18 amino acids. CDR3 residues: CASSSRGSGGLNTGELFF. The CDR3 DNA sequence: TGTGCCAGCAGTTCCCGCGGGAGCGGGGGGTTAAACACCGGGGAGCTGTTTTTT.

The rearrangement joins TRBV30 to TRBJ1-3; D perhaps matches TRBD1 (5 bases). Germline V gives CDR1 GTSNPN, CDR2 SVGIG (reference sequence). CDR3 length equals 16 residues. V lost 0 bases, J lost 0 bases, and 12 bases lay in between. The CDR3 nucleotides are TGTGCCTGGAGTGTCCCCGGGGGATTCTCTGGAAACACCATATATTTT. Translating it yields CAWSVPGGFSGNTIYF.

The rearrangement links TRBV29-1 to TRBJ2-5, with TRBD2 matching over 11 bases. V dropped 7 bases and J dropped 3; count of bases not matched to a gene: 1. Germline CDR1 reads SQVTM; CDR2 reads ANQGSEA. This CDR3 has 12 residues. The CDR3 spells CSGGLAEETQYF. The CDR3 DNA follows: TGCAGCGGGGGACTAGCGGAAGAGACCCAGTACTTC.

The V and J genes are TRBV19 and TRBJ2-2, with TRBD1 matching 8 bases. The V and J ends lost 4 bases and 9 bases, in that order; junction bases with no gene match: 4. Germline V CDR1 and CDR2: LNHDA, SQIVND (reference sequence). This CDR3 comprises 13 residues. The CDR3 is CASSRTGNRELFF. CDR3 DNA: TGTGCCAGTAGTAGGACAGGGAACAGGGAGCTGTTTTTT.

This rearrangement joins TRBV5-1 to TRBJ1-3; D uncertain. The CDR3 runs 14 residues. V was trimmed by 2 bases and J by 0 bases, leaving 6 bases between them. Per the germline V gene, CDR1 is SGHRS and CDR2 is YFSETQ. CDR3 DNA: TGCGCCAGCAGCTTAACAAGCTCTGGAAACACCATATATTTT. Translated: CASSLTSSGNTIYF.